The T cell receptor (beta chain) under discussion was sequenced for a study of cytomegalovirus exposure and HLA in healthy donors. Findings and limits, study-wide: The authors confirmed in vitro that a few CMV-associated chains were specific for CMV antigens. V- and J-gene trimming in TCR beta was tied to a missense DCLRE1C variant by an analysis performed later. Being indistinguishable, some V segments were excluded, TRBV6-2 and TRBV6-3 among them.

Primers included in the PCR were 60 Vbeta and 13 Jbeta primers. Measured with immunoSEQ multiplex PCR; TCRdb has only the in-frame clones, and not every one. This table has 130,000 to 150,000 clones, about 74% appearing once. On this clone: What it recognizes is unknown. One end of the junction is discordant with germline, which a read error may explain.

Germline assignment: CDR1 SEHNR and CDR2 FQNEAQ (reference sequence). The CDR3 runs to 16 residues. The chain uses TRBV7-9 and TRBJ2-1; the match to TRBD2 covers 9 bases. This receptor was taken from a man in his forties in good health and CMV-seropositive. Source material: PBMCs. The DNA for the CDR3 is TGTTCCAGCAGCCTGCCCCCAGCGGGAGGTTACAATGAGCAGTTCTTC. As protein: CSSSLPPAGGYNEQFF.